This is a list of T cell receptor beta chains from one sample in a study of kidney transplant recipient with SARS-CoV-2 infection. Using its own MiXCR run on the reads, TCRdb lists one record per CDR3 protein. The sample consists of 200,000 to 300,000 distinct CDR3 sequences, around 28% of them appearing once. Sequenced here: a blood sample, sampled at baseline and between days 110 and 120 from a kidney transplant recipient. These receptors all stem from a male patient aged 25-45 years who had COVID-19 and was a kidney transplant recipient. A subset of T cells may come from the graft donor. Each CDR3 is given with its conserved first and last residue. D genes are given only for firm matches. Clone size is stated in some rows and not others, as once, few, many or a class when expanded.

TRBJ2-7 | - | TRBV7-2 | TRBD1 | TGTGCCAGCAGCCGGGACAGAAGCTACAAGCAGTACTTC | CASSRDRSYKQYF
TRBJ2-4 | - | TRBV6-5 | - | TGTGCCAGCAGCTCCGGGCAGGGGACTAACATTCAGTACTTC | CASSSGQGTNIQYF
TRBJ1-6 | many | TRBV4-3 | - | TGCGCCAGCAGCCAAGATAACACCATAGATTCACCCCTCCACTTT | CASSQDNTIDSPLHF
TRBJ2-5 | many | TRBV12-3/TRBV12-4 | - | TGTGCCAGCAGTTCGACGCTGACAGGTCAAGAGACCCAGTACTTC | CASSSTLTGQETQYF
TRBJ2-6 | many | TRBV6-5 | - | TGTGCCAGCAGGAACAGGGCTCCAGCGTTGGGGGCCAACGTCCTGACTTTC | CASRNRAPALGANVLTF
TRBJ1-1 | many | TRBV12-3/TRBV12-4 | TRBD1 | TGTGCCAGCAGTCAAGGACAGGGGGGCACTGAAGCTTTCTTT | CASSQGQGGTEAFF
TRBJ2-7 | many | TRBV7-2 | TRBD1 | TGTGCCAGCAGCTTAGCGATTAAGGGAGCAGGGGGCGACGAGCAGTACTTC | CASSLAIKGAGGDEQYF
TRBJ2-6 | many | TRBV27 | - | TGTGCCAGCAGTCTTGGAGTATCCTGGCTACAAAGTCGGGCCAACGTCCTGACTTTC | CASSLGVSWLQSRANVLTF
TRBJ1-6 | many | TRBV4-1 | TRBD1 | TGCGCCAGCAGCCGACAGGGGGGGTATAATTCACCCCTCCACTTT | CASSRQGGYNSPLHF
TRBJ1-2 | many | TRBV3-1 | - | TGTGCCAGCAGCCAAGATTCGTCGGCGGGGACCTATGGCTACACCTTC | CASSQDSSAGTYGYTF
TRBJ2-3 | - | TRBV20-1 | - | TGCAGTGCTAGTTCCGGGAGCACAGATACGCAGTATTTT | CSASSGSTDTQYF
TRBJ2-5 | many | TRBV2 | - | TGTGCCAGCATGGGGTGGGAGACCCAGTACTTC | CASMGWETQYF
TRBJ2-2 | many | TRBV6-2/TRBV6-3 | - | TGTGCCAGCAGTTCTCAGGGGTCGTCAAACACCGGGGAGCTGTTTTTT | CASSSQGSSNTGELFF
TRBJ2-7 | many | TRBV27 | TRBD2 | TGTGCCAGCAGTCCGGGACTAGCGGTCGCCTACGAGCAGTACTTC | CASSPGLAVAYEQYF
TRBJ2-1 | many | TRBV24-1 | - | TGTGCCACCAGTGACCCCCTCAATGAGCAGTTCTTC | CATSDPLNEQFF
TRBJ2-5 | many | TRBV20-1 | TRBD2 | TGCAGTGCTAGAGAATTGACCGGGACTAGCGGGATGGAGACCCAGTACTTC | CSARELTGTSGMETQYF
TRBJ1-1 | - | TRBV29-1 | - | TGCAGCGTTGATGCGGGGACGGCCTTTGAAGCTTTCTTT | CSVDAGTAFEAFF
TRBJ1-2 | - | TRBV8-2 | - | TGTGGCAGTCGAGGGCATGATAGCCGAAAGACCTATGGCTACACCTTC | CGSRGHDSRKTYGYTF
TRBJ2-1 | - | TRBV12-3/TRBV12-4 | - | TGTGCCAGCATTAGAGGGGGGCGGTCCTACAATGAGCAGTTCTTC | CASIRGGRSYNEQFF
TRBJ1-4 | many | TRBV30 | - | TGTGCCTGGAGCCGCGGGGGCGGTGGGTATGAAAAACTGTTTTTT | CAWSRGGGGYEKLFF
TRBJ1-1 | - | TRBV6-5 | - | TGTGCCAGCCGTTCTGCCGGGGGAGCTGAAGCTTTCTTT | CASRSAGGAEAFF
TRBJ1-2 | many | TRBV27 | - | TGTGCCAGCAGTTTCGTCCAGGGAGGGGGTAACTATGGCTACACCTTC | CASSFVQGGGNYGYTF